The 15 T cell receptor beta chains presented below share a single source sample, sequenced in a study of T cell responses to AZD1222 COVID-19 vaccine. Assay: immunoSEQ multiplex PCR; the TCRdb copy retains only in-frame clones and omits some. The repertoire consists of about 180,000 clones, with about 90% occurring once and the leading ten covering around 8%. The sample in question was peripheral blood, obtained on day 0 of AZD1222 vaccination. Receptors originate from an adult in good health.

V usage is TRBV28 and J usage is TRBJ1-1, with D possibly being TRBD1 (5 bases). The length of the CDR3 is 16 residues. V lost 5 bases and J lost 0, with 16 bases in between. CDR1 and CDR2 (germline): MDHEN, SYDVKM. The CDR3 region has the DNA TGTGCCAGCAGTATCCCGGGGCGCAGGATGAACACTGAAGCTTTCTTT. This translates into CASSIPGRRMNTEAFF.

This CDR3 reads CATSDNRDSSYEQYF. DNA for the CDR3: TGTGCCACCAGTGATAACCGGGACAGCTCCTACGAGCAGTACTTC. The chain recombines TRBV24-1 with TRBJ2-7; TRBD1 aligns across 7 bases. Germline V gene lookup returns CDR1 KGHDR and CDR2 SFDVKD. Trimming at V came to 3 bases and at J to 0 bases, leaving 4 bases not matched to a gene. The CDR3 is 15 residues long.

The chain links TRBV5-4 to TRBJ2-2; TRBD2 might be the D (7 bases). Trimming pared 3 bases from V and 5 bases from J, leaving 17 bases between. Looked up from germline, CDR1 is SGHNT and CDR2 is YYREEE (reference sequence). This CDR3 region has 16 residues. Here the CDR3 DNA reads TGTGCCAGCAGCTCGCCACAGGGAGGGGCAACCGGGGAGCTGTTTTTT. Amino acid sequence: CASSSPQGGATGELFF. The whole variable domain, filled in from reference TRBV5-4 and TRBJ2-2, reads ETGVTQSPTHLIKTRGQQVTLRCSSQSGHNTVSWYQQALGQGPQFIFQYYREEENGRGNFPPRFSGLQFPNYSSELNVNALELDDSALYLCASSSPQGGATGELFFGEGSRLTVL.

This clone was observed a single time. The chain combines TRBV7-8 with TRBJ1-2; D ambiguous. Deletions cut 1 base from V and 8 bases from J, with 17 bases between. In germline, CDR1 is SGHVS, CDR2 FQNEAQ. CDR3 size: 15 residues. This CDR3 reads CASSLGGAGFRGYTF. CDR3 DNA: TGTGCCAGCAGCTTAGGAGGCGCGGGATTTAGAGGCTACACCTTC.

The chain carries TRBV6-5 and TRBJ2-3; D is undetermined. The CDR3 extends over 15 amino acids. Per germline, CDR1 MNHEY and CDR2 SVGAGI. Trimming removed 3 bases from V and 0 bases from J, with 10 bases in between. The CDR3 nucleotides read TGTGCCAGCAGTTATGAGCCTACTAGCACAGATACGCAGTATTTT. This translates into CASSYEPTSTDTQYF.

This chain links TRBV4-3 with TRBJ1-6, with D perhaps matching TRBD1 (6 bases). From germline, CDR1 is LGHNA and CDR2 YSLEER. With 3 bases removed from V and 6 bases from J, the gap between germline ends came to 12 bases. The CDR3 consists of 15 residues. The CDR3 reads CASSQNRAGNSPLHF. CDR3 DNA: TGCGCCAGCAGCCAGAACAGGGCAGGTAATTCACCCCTCCACTTT.

This chain links TRBV16 with TRBJ2-1, with 8 bases fitting TRBD1. This CDR3 has 15 amino acids. Germline loops: CDR1 KGHSY, CDR2 FQNENV. V trimming: 2 bases; J trimming: 0 bases; junction bases outside the gene matches: 0. The CDR3 DNA follows: TGTGCCAGCAGCCAAACAGGGGGCTCCTACAATGAGCAGTTCTTC. Translation: CASSQTGGSYNEQFF.

The rearrangement links TRBV3-1 (or the pseudogene TRBV3-2) to TRBJ1-2; 8 bases fit TRBD1. The CDR3 consists of 15 residues. V gave up 4 bases and J gave up 6 bases; unmatched junction bases: 10. Germline loops: CDR1 LGHDT, CDR2 YNNKEL (reference sequence). CDR3 residues: CASSLSGQGTDGYTF. CDR3 sequence (DNA): TGTGCCAGCAGCCTTTCCGGACAGGGTACGGATGGCTACACCTTC.

This clone was observed once. The chain combines TRBV30 with TRBJ1-5; D gene ambiguous. This CDR3 is built from 13 residues. The V and J ends lost 5 bases and 6 bases respectively, with 14 bases between them. Germline values: CDR1 GTSNPN, CDR2 SVGIG (reference sequence). The CDR3 DNA sequence: TGTGCCTGGTCTGCGGGTATCGGTCAGCCCCAGCATTTT. Translated: CAWSAGIGQPQHF.

This rearrangement joins TRBV6-5 to TRBJ1-4; 9 bases match TRBD1. V shed 7 bases, J shed 8 bases, and the junction held 11 bases outside the gene matches. CDR3 size: 15 residues. The germline V gene has CDR1 MNHEY and CDR2 SVGAGI. Here the CDR3 reads CASKQGTGTIEKLFF. DNA of the CDR3: TGTGCCAGCAAGCAAGGGACAGGGACTATAGAAAAACTGTTTTTT.

The chain recombines TRBV9 with TRBJ2-7, with D unresolved. Germline CDR1 is SGDLS and CDR2 is YYNGEE. The V and J ends lost 0 bases and 3 bases respectively, with 16 bases between them. The CDR3 length is 16 residues. In nucleotides, the CDR3 is TGTGCCAGCAGCGTAGCAGCCGACGGGTCTCGCTACGAGCAGTACTTC. This sequence encodes CASSVAADGSRYEQYF.

A single count supports this clone. The CDR3 loop reads CASSLLPTGNYEQYF. CDR3 nucleotides: TGTGCCAGCAGCTTACTCCCGACAGGGAACTACGAGCAGTACTTC. The chain links TRBV7-2 to TRBJ2-7; 7 bases are a match to TRBD1. The CDR3 length is 15 residues. Unmatched junction bases numbered 7, after V lost 2 bases and J lost 3 bases. Looked up from germline, CDR1 is SGHTA and CDR2 is FQGNSA. Full variable domain (remainder filled in from reference TRBV7-2 and TRBJ2-7): GAGVSQSPSNKVTEKGKDVELRCDPISGHTALYWYRQSLGQGLEFLIYFQGNSAPDKSGLPSDRFSAERTGGSVSTLTIQRTQQEDSAVYLCASSLLPTGNYEQYFGPGTRLTVT.

This chain links TRBV27 with TRBJ2-3; D unclear. Trimming removed 2 bases at V and 4 bases at J, with 10 bases between. This CDR3 is built from 14 residues. Germline V gives CDR1 MNHEY, CDR2 SMNVEV (reference sequence). Here the CDR3 reads CASSLNLLSDTQYF. The CDR3 DNA reads TGTGCCAGCAGTTTAAATTTGTTATCAGATACGCAGTATTTT.

The V gene is TRBV19, the J gene TRBJ2-1; 8 bases are shared with TRBD2. Germline CDR1 is LNHDA and CDR2 is SQIVND (reference sequence). There are 13 residues in the CDR3. The trim removed 9 bases at V and 6 bases at J, leaving 7 bases unmatched. Here the CDR3 reads CARPGLGGNEQFF. The CDR3 DNA reads TGTGCCAGACCGGGACTAGGGGGCAATGAGCAGTTCTTC.

DNA of the CDR3: TGTGCCAGCTCACCAAGGGTTCGGGACACCTCCTACGAGCAGTACTTC. It encodes CASSPRVRDTSYEQYF. V is TRBV18 and J is TRBJ2-7; TRBD1 is a possible D gene (6 bases). CDR1 and CDR2 (germline): KGHSH, LQKENI. The germline V and J ends were trimmed by 2 bases and 0 bases, with 14 bases remaining between them. The CDR3 contains 16 residues. Supplemented by reference TRBV18 and TRBJ2-7, the full variable domain reads NAGVMQNPRHLVRRRGQEARLRCSPMKGHSHVYWYRQLPEEGLKFMVYLQKENIIDESGMPKERFSAEFPKEGPSILRIQQVVRGDSAAYFCASSPRVRDTSYEQYFGPGTRLTVT.